This T cell receptor beta chain appears in the sequencing data of a study of blood T cell repertoires in COVID-19. Study-level information: PBMCs, B-cell-depleted T cells, or T cells were the source of the cDNA or gDNA that made up the material.

Assay: immunoSEQ multiplex PCR; the TCRdb copy retains only in-frame clones and omits some. The sample includes roughly 250,000 clones, 84% seen only once; the top ten take over 8.5%. This clone has at least ten counts. Trimming removed 4 bases from V and 4 bases from J, with 17 bases in between. CDR3 size: 15 residues. The germline CDR1 and CDR2 sequences are LGHDT and YNNKEL (reference sequence). V gene TRBV3-1 (or the pseudogene TRBV3-2) combines with J gene TRBJ2-7; maybe TRBD1 (6 bases). The clonotype comes from a human donor in a cohort sampled during active COVID-19. Material: peripheral blood. CDR3 amino acids: CASSPKGHQTYEQYF. As DNA, the CDR3 is TGTGCCAGCAGCCCGAAGGGACATCAGACTTACGAGCAGTACTTC.